This T cell receptor beta chain was sequenced in a study of blood T cell repertoires in COVID-19. Enrolled through a virtual design, the participants were between roughly 18 and 95 years of age and came from under 25 US areas. Measured with immunoSEQ multiplex PCR; TCRdb has only the in-frame clones, and not every one. The table includes about 300,000 clones, 70% to 90% detected once. Germline assignment: CDR1 SEHNR and CDR2 FQNEAQ (reference sequence). CDR3 size: 14 residues. The V end lost 4 bases, the J end lost 5 bases, and 14 bases lay between the germline ends. Sequenced sample: PBMCs or T cells enriched from blood (not recorded which). V gene TRBV7-9 combines with J gene TRBJ1-1; no reliable D call. This TCR derives from a woman between 25 and 40 years old who had recovered from COVID-19. The CDR3 sequence: CASSSEDTRTEAFF. For the CDR3, the DNA is TGTGCCAGCAGCTCTGAGGATACGAGGACTGAAGCTTTCTTT.